This T cell receptor beta chain was obtained from a study of blood T cells in healthy people across ages. A J-beta primer mix and a sample-barcoded 5' primer were used in a second PCR of about 7 to 12 cycles. Each sample provided no less than 2.5 million CDR3-containing paired-end reads. TCRdb re-analysed the 5' RACE reads in MiXCR, keeping a single row per CDR3 protein. Among fewer than 900,000 distinct CDR3 sequences, 35% to 40% were seen once, and the ten largest hold 13%. The CDR3 sequence is 18 residues long. V gave up 3 bases and J gave up 5 bases; unmatched junction bases: 16. CDR1 is SGHTA, CDR2 FQGNSA, per germline.

This clonotype originated in a man in his late teens or twenties in good health. The chain recombines TRBV7-2 with TRBJ2-3, with TRBD2 matching 8 bases. The specimen was blood. The CDR3 sequence is CASSFYTTLAGGQDTQYF. The CDR3 DNA follows: TGTGCCAGCAGCTTCTACACAACCCTGGCGGGGGGACAAGATACGCAGTATTTT.